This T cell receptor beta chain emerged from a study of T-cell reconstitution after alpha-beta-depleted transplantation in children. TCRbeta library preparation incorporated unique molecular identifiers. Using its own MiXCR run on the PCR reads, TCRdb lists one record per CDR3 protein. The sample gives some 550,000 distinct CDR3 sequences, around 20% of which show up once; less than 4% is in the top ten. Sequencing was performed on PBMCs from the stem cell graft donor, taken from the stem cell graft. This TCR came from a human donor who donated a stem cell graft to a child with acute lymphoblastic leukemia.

DNA for the CDR3: TGTGCCAGCAGGGACAGCCGAAATAGCAATCAGCCCCAGCATTTT. It yields the protein CASRDSRNSNQPQHF. The chain has TRBV12-3 or TRBV12-4 and TRBJ1-5, with a possible D match to TRBD1 (6 bases). CDR3 length: 15 residues. The V end lost 6 bases, the J end lost 0 bases, and 12 bases lay between the germline ends.